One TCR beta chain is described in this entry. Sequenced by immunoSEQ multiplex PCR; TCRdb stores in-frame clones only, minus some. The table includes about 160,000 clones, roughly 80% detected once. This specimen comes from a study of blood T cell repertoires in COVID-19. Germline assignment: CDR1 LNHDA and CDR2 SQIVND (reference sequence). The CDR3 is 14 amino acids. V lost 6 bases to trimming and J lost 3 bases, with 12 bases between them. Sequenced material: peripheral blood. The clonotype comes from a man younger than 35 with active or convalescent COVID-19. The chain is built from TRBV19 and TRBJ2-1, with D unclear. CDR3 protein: CASSLRTSYNEQFF. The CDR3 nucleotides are TGTGCCAGTAGCCTTCGAACCAGCTACAATGAGCAGTTCTTC. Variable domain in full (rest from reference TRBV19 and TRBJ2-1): DGGITQSPKYLFRKEGQNVTLSCEQNLNHDAMYWYRQDPGQGLRLIYYSQIVNDFQKGDIAEGYSVSREKKESFPLTVTSAQKNPTAFYLCASSLRTSYNEQFFGPGTRLTVL.